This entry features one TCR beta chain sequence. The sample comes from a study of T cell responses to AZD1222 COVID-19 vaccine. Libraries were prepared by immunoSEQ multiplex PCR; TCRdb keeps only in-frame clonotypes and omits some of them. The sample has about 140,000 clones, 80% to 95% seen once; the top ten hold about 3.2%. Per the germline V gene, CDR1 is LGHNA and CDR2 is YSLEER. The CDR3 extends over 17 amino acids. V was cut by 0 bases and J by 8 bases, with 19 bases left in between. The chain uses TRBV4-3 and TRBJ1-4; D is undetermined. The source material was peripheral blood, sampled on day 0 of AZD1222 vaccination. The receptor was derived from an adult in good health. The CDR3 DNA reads TGCGCCAGCAGCCAAGACGCGGGCGGCGGGTATAAGGAAAAACTGTTTTTT. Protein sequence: CASSQDAGGGYKEKLFF.